This T cell receptor (beta chain) originates from a study of T cell responses to AZD1222 COVID-19 vaccine. There are a few counts of this clone. The CDR3 runs 10 residues. Generated by immunoSEQ multiplex PCR, the TCRdb table keeps only in-frame clones and is missing some. This sample has more than 150,000 clones, with roughly 94% found just once. This TCR was recovered from an adult in good health. V and J are TRBV21-1 and TRBJ1-2. TRBV21-1 is tagged as a pseudogene. Sequenced material: peripheral blood, taken on day 0 of AZD1222 vaccination. CDR3: CASSNYGYTF. The CDR3 DNA sequence: TGTGCCAGCAGCAACTATGGCTACACCTTC.